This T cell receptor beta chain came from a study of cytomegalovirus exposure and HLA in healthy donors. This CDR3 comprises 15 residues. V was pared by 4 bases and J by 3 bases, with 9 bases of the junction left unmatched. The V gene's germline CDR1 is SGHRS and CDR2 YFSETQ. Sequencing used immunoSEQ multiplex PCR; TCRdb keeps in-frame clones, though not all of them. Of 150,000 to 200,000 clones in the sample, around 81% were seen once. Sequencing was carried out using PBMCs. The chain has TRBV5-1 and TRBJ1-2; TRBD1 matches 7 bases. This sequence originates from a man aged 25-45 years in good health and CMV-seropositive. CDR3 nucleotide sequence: TGCGCCAGCAGCCCGAAGACAGGGATGGACTATGGCTACACCTTC. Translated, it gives CASSPKTGMDYGYTF.